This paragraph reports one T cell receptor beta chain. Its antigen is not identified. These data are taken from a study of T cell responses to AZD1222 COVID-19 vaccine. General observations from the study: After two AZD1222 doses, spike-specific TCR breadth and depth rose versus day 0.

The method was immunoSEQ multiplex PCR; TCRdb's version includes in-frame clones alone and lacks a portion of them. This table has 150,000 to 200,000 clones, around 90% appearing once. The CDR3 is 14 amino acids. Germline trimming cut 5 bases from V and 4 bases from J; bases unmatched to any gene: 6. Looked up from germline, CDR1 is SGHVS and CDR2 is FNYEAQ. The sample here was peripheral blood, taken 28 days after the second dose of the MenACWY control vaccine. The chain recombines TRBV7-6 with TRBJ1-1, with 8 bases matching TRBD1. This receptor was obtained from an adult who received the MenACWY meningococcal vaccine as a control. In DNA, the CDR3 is TGTGCCAGCAGCCCTGGACAGGGAAGCACTGAAGCTTTCTTT. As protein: CASSPGQGSTEAFF.